This T cell receptor (beta chain) is drawn from a study of T cell responses to AZD1222 COVID-19 vaccine. The study, taken as a whole, reports: Unmutated variant regions are reportedly targeted by nearly half of spike-specific TCRs. Donors skewed white British and female; clonal diversity was possibly underestimated.

The V end lost 0 bases, the J end lost 0 bases, and 6 bases lay between the germline ends. There are 15 residues in the CDR3. Per the germline V gene, CDR1 is SGHKS and CDR2 is YYEKEE (reference sequence). The assay was immunoSEQ multiplex PCR, and TCRdb's table has in-frame clones only and misses some. The sample includes roughly 150,000 clones, 80% to 90% of them seen just once. Regarding this clone: The antigen is not known.

This material consisted of peripheral blood, taken on day 0 of AZD1222 vaccination. The genes are TRBV5-5 and TRBJ2-2; D unresolved. This sequence originates from an adult in good health. The CDR3 DNA is TGTGCCAGCAGCTTGGGGAGCGCGAACACCGGGGAGCTGTTTTTT. It yields the protein CASSLGSANTGELFF.